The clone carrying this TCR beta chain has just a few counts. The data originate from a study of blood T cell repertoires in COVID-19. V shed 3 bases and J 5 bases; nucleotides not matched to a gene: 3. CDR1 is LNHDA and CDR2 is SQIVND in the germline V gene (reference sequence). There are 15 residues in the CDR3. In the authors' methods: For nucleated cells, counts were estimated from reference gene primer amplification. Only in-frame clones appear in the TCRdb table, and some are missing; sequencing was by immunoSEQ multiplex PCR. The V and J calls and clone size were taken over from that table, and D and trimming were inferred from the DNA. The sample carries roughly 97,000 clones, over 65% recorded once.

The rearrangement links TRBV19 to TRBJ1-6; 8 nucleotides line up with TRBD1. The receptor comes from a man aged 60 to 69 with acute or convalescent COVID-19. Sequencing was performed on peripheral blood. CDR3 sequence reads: CASSIRTGNNSPLHF. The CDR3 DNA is TGTGCCAGTAGTATCAGGACAGGGAATAATTCACCCCTCCACTTT.